By share, the clone carrying this T cell receptor (beta chain) ranks as medium-sized. What it recognizes is unknown. This sample was taken from a study of liver allograft versus peripheral blood T cells. In the study overall: Comparisons were made between T cell receptor repertoires found in transplanted livers and those circulating in recipients' peripheral blood.

TCRdb reanalysed the reads using MiXCR and keeps one entry per CDR3 protein. The sample lists about 9,000 distinct CDR3 sequences, 15% seen once, with 2.5% to 3% in the top ten. Study-wide points: It was reported that the T cell receptor repertoires found inside liver allografts differed from those that were detected in peripheral blood.

The receptor comes from a human patient who had a liver transplant. Some T cells may be provided by the graft donor.

The CDR3 loop is CASSSRTSGRNEQFF. The CDR3 DNA follows: TGTGCCAGCAGCTCAAGGACTAGCGGGAGGAATGAGCAGTTCTTC. J is TRBJ2-1 and V is TRBV7-2, with 14 bases lining up with TRBD2. In germline, CDR1 is SGHTA, CDR2 FQGNSA. The CDR3 length is 15 residues. V lost 4 bases and J lost 7; bases outside the gene matches: 3.